The clone carrying this T cell receptor beta chain was counted ten times or more. The V end lost 5 bases, the J end lost 4 bases, and 9 bases lay between the germline ends. CDR3 length equals 13 residues. Looked up from germline, CDR1 is SGHVS and CDR2 is FNYEAQ. This record belongs to a study of human T cells and chemical hapten exposure. TCRdb recomputed calls from the RACE reads with MiXCR, one row per CDR3 protein. The sample records around 40,000 distinct CDR3 sequences, approximately 12% being singletons. This sample's time point: patch test 3, about 24 weeks after DPC sensitization. Documented treatment: therapeutic diphenylcyclopropenone sensitization with weekly scalp DPC. It was unfractionated whole blood from which total RNA was extracted.

V and J are TRBV7-6 and TRBJ1-3; D call uncertain. The starting material was whole blood, obtained in connection with sensitization to the hapten diphenylcyclopropenone (DPC). This TCR was recovered from a middle-aged woman with alopecia areata. Some clones in this sample may be carry-over from other donors' samples. CDR3 protein: CASSPPDGNTIYF. The CDR3 nucleotides read TGTGCCAGCAGCCCCCCTGACGGAAACACCATATATTTT.